A few counts support the clone carrying this TCR beta chain. What it binds is unknown. The V gene lost 1 base and the J gene lost 11 bases, with 17 bases spanning the gap. The length of the CDR3 is 14 residues. CDR1 SGHDN and CDR2 FVKESK come from the germline V gene. This entry is derived from a study of post-analysis software for immune sequencing data. As for the study in general: Both relapsing-remitting and secondary progressive multiple sclerosis featured among the disease courses, as did progressive-relapsing multiple sclerosis. Study-wide findings and caveats: Among about 5 TRBV segments more frequent in patients than controls were TRBV5-6, TRBV5-1 and TRBV20-1. Strong co-clustering by F measure was seen for same-batch samples. Comparison with controls showed significantly lower normalized Chao1 diversity in multiple sclerosis patients.

Every TCR beta cDNA library bore unique molecular identifiers. The source material, roughly 0.9 to 11 million T cells, gave rise to about 520,000 cDNA molecules. One entry per CDR3 protein, called by TCRdb with MiXCR from the PCR reads. Among approximately 730,000 distinct CDR3 sequences listed, about 27% were seen once. The V call is TRBV14, the J call TRBJ1-1, with D perhaps TRBD1 (6 bases). The receptor comes from a girl aged 5 to 17 with multiple sclerosis. Input material: blood. The CDR3 DNA follows: TGTGCCAGCAGCCAAGTGCTGGGGGCTTCGGGGGCTTTCTTT. As protein: CASSQVLGASGAFF.